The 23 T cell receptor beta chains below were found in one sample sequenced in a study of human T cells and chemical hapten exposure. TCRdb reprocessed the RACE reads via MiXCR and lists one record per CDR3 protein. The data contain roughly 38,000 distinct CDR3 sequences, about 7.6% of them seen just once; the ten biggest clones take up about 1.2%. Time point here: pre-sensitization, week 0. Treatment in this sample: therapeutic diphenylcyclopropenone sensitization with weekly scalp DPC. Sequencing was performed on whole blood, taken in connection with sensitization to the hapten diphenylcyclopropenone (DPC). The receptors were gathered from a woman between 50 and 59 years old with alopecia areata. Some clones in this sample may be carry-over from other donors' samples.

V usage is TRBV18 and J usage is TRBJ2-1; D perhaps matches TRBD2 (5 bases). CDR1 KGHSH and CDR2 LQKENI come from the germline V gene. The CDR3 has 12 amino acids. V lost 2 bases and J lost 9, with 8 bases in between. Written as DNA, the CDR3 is TGTGCCAGCTCACCAGCGGGCAGTGAGCAGTTCTTC. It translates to CASSPAGSEQFF.

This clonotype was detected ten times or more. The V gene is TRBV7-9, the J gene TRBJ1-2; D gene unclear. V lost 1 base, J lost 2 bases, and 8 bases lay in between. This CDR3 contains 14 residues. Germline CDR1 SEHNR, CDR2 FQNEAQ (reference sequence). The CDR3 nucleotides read TGTGCCAGCAGCTTAGTTGCGTGGAACTATGGCTACACCTTC. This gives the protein CASSLVAWNYGYTF.

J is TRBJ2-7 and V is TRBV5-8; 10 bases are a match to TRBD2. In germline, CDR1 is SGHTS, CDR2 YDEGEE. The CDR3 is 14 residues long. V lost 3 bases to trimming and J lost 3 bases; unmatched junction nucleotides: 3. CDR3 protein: CASSSGLAFYEQYF. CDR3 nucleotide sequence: TGTGCCAGCAGCTCGGGACTAGCGTTCTACGAGCAGTACTTC.

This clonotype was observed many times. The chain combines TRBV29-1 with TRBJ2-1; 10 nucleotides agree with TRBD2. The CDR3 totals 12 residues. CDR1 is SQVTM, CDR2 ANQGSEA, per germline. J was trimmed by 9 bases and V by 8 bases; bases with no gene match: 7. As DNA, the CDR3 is TGCAGCTCGAGCTCTAGCGGGGGTGAGCAGTTCTTC. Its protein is CSSSSSGGEQFF.

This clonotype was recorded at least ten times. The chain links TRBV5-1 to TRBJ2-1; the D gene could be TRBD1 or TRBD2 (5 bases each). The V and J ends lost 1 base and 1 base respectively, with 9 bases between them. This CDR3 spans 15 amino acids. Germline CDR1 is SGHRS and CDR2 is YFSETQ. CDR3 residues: CASSLQEGSYNEQFF. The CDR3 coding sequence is TGCGCCAGCAGCTTGCAAGAGGGGTCCTACAATGAGCAGTTCTTC.

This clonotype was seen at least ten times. The CDR3: CSAATGVTQETQYF. The CDR3 coding sequence is TGCAGTGCCGCAACAGGGGTTACACAAGAGACCCAGTACTTC. This chain connects TRBV20-1 to TRBJ2-5; 7 bases are a match to TRBD1. CDR1 and CDR2 from the germline V gene are DFQATT and SNEGSKA (reference sequence). The length of the CDR3 is 14 residues. V shed 6 bases and J 2 bases; nucleotides not matched to a gene: 9.

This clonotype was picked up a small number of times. CDR3 coding DNA: TGCAGTGCTAGCAGACTAGCGGGGGGGTCAGATACGCAGTATTTT. Its protein is CSASRLAGGSDTQYF. This chain connects TRBV20-1 to TRBJ2-3, with 14 positions matching TRBD2. The CDR3 extends over 15 amino acids. Per the germline V gene, CDR1 is DFQATT and CDR2 is SNEGSKA (reference sequence). V was clipped by 3 bases and J by 4 bases; unmatched bases: 3.

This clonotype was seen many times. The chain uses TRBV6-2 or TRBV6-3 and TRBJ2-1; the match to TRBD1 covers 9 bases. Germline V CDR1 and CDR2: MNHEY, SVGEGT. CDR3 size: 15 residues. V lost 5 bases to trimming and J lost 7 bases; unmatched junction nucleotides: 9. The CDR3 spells CASSDIQGARNEQFF. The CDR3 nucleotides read TGTGCCAGCAGTGACATACAGGGGGCGCGGAATGAGCAGTTCTTC.

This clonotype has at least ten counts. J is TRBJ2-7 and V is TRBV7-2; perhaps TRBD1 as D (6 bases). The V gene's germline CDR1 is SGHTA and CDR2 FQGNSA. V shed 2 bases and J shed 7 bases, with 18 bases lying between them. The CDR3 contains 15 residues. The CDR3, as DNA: TGTGCCAGCAGCTTAAGGGGGACCGCCTATGTAGAGCAGTACTTC. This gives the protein CASSLRGTAYVEQYF. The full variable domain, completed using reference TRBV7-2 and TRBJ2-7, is GAGVSQSPSNKVTEKGKDVELRCDPISGHTALYWYRQSLGQGLEFLIYFQGNSAPDKSGLPSDRFSAERTGGSVSTLTIQRTQQEDSAVYLCASSLRGTAYVEQYFGPGTRLTVT.

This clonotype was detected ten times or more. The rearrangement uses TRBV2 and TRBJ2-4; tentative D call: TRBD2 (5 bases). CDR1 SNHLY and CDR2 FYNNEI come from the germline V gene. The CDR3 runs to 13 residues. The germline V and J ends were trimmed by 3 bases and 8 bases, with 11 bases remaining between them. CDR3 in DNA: TGTGCCAGCAGTGACCACCTGAGGGACATTCAGTACTTC. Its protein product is CASSDHLRDIQYF.

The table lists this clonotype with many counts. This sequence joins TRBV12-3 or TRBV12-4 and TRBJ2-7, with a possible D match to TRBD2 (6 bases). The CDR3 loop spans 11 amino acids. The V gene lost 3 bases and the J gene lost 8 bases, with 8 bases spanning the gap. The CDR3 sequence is CASSLGGKQYF. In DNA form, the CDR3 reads TGTGCCAGCAGTTTGGGGGGAAAGCAGTACTTC.

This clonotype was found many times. The CDR3 protein is CASSLGGPGELFF. DNA of the CDR3: TGTGCCAGCAGTTTGGGGGGCCCCGGGGAGCTGTTTTTT. V is TRBV12-3 or TRBV12-4 and J is TRBJ2-2; D may correspond to TRBD1 or TRBD2 (6 bases each). The V and J ends lost 3 bases and 6 bases respectively, with 8 bases between them. The CDR3 loop spans 13 amino acids.

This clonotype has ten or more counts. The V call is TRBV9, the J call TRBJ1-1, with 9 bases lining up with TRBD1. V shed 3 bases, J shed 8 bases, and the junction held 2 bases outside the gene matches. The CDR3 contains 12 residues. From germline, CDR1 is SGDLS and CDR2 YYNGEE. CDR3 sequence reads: CASSGDRGEAFF. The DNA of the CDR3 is TGTGCCAGCAGCGGAGACAGGGGGGAAGCTTTCTTT. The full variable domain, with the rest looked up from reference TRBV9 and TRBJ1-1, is DSGVTQTPKHLITATGQRVTLRCSPRSGDLSVYWYQQSLDQGLQFLIQYYNGEERAKGNILERFSAQQFPDLHSELNLSSLELGDSALYFCASSGDRGEAFFGQGTRLTVV.

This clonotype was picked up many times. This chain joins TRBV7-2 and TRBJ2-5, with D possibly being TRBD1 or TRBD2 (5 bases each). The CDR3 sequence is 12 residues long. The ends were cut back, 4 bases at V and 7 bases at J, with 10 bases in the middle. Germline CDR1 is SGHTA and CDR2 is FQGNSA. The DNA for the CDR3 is TGTGCCAGCAGCTCCATTGGGGGGACCCAGTACTTC. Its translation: CASSSIGGTQYF.

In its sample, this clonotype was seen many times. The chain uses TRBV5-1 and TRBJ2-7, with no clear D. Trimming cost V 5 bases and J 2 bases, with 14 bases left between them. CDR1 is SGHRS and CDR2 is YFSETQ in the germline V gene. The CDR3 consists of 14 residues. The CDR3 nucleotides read TGCGCCAGCAGGCCCCATCTGTCCCCCTACGAGCAGTACTTC. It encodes CASRPHLSPYEQYF.

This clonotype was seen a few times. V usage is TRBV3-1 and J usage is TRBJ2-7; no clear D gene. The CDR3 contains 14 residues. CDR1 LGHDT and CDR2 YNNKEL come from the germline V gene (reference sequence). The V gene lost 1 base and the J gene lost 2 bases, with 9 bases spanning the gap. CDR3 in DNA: TGTGCCAGCAGCCAAGGGTTAGCCGCCTACGAGCAGTACTTC. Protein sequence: CASSQGLAAYEQYF.

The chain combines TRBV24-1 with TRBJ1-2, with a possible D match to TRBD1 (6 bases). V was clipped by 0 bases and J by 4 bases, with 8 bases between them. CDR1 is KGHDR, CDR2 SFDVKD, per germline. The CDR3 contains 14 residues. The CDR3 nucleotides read TGTGCCACCAGTGATTTGTTCAGGGGCTATGGCTACACCTTC. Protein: CATSDLFRGYGYTF.

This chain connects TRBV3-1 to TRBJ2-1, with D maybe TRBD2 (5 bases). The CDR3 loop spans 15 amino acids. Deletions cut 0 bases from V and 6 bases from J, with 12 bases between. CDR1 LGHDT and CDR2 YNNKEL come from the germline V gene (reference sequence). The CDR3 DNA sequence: TGTGCCAGCAGCCAAGATACACTAGTAAGCAATGAGCAGTTCTTC. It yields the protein CASSQDTLVSNEQFF.

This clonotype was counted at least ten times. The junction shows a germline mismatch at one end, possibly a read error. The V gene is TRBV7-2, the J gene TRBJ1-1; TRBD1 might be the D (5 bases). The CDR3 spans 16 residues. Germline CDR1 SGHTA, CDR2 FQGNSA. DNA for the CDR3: TGTGTCAGCAGCCTTATGGGGGGTGTTATTAACACTGAAGCTTTCTTT. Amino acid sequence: CVSSLMGGVINTEAFF.

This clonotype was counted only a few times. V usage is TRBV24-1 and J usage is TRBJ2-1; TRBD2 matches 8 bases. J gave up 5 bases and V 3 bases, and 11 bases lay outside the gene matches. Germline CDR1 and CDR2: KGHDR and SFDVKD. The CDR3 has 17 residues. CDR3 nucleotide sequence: TGTGCCACCAGTGATCCCCGGGGAGCCGGGAGGGACAATGAGCAGTTCTTC. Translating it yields CATSDPRGAGRDNEQFF.

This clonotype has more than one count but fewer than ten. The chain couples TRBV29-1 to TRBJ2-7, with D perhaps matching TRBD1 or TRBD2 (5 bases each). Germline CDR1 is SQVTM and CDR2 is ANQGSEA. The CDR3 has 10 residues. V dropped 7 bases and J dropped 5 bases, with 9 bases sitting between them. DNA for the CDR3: TGCAGCGCCCGGGGCGACGAGCAGTACTTC. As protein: CSARGDEQYF.

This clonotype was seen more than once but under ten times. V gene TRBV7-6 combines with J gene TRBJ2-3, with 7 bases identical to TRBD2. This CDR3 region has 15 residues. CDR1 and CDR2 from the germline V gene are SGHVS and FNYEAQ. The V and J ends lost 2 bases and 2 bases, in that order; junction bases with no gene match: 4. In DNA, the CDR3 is TGTGCCAGCAGCTTATCGAGCGGGAACACAGATACGCAGTATTTT. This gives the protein CASSLSSGNTDTQYF.

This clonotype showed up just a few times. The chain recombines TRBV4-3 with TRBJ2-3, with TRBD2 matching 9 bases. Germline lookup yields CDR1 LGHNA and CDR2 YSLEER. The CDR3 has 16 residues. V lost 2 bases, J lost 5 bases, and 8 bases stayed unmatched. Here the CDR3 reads CASSQSTSGSVDTQYF. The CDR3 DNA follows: TGCGCCAGCAGCCAAAGTACTAGCGGGTCTGTAGATACGCAGTATTTT.